This T cell receptor (beta chain) is from a study of T cells after yellow fever vaccination. Study-level findings and limits: Clonotypes found in both CD4 and CD8 compartments made up a small share.

This CDR3 spans 12 amino acids. Trimming took 5 bases from V and 5 from J, leaving 9 bases between them. CDR1 is SGHTA and CDR2 is FQGNSA in the germline V gene. This clonotype has ten or more counts. Its antigen remains unidentified. Via MiXCR, TCRdb re-called the 5' RACE reads, giving one row per CDR3 protein. The sample consists of 500,000 to 650,000 distinct CDR3 sequences, 13% of them appearing once. This receptor was obtained from a man younger than 40 who received the YFV17D yellow fever vaccine. The chain is built from TRBV7-2 and TRBJ2-5; D may be TRBD1 or TRBD2 (5 bases each). The source material was PBMCs, sampled on the day of the yellow fever booster vaccination. CDR3 bases: TGTGCCAGCAGCATATGGGGGGAGACCCAGTACTTC. Translating it yields CASSIWGETQYF.